Below, 22 T cell receptor beta chains from the same sample are listed, as sequenced in a study of blood T cell repertoires in COVID-19. Profiled with immunoSEQ multiplex PCR; TCRdb holds only in-frame clones, not every one. The data show approximately 82,000 clones, around 92% seen once. Sequenced sample: peripheral blood. These receptors were obtained from a woman in her sixties with active COVID-19.

The chain employs TRBV9 and TRBJ1-1; D not certain. This CDR3 contains 15 residues. Germline loops: CDR1 SGDLS, CDR2 YYNGEE. V was pared by 0 bases and J by 0 bases, with 9 bases between. The chain's CDR3 is CASSVGVSVNTEAFF. The CDR3 DNA reads TGTGCCAGCAGCGTAGGGGTCAGCGTGAACACTGAAGCTTTCTTT.

The chain combines TRBV9 with TRBJ2-3; 12 nucleotides match TRBD2. Germline V gene lookup returns CDR1 SGDLS and CDR2 YYNGEE. The trim removed 4 bases at V and 5 bases at J, leaving 8 bases unmatched. The CDR3 has 16 residues. In nucleotides, the CDR3 is TGTGCCAGCAGCCTTCTAGCGGGGGGGCTCGGAGATACGCAGTATTTT. This gives the protein CASSLLAGGLGDTQYF. Together with reference TRBV9 and TRBJ2-3, the CDR3 gives the full variable domain: DSGVTQTPKHLITATGQRVTLRCSPRSGDLSVYWYQQSLDQGLQFLIQYYNGEERAKGNILERFSAQQFPDLHSELNLSSLELGDSALYFCASSLLAGGLGDTQYFGPGTRLTVL.

V usage is TRBV30 and J usage is TRBJ2-7, with 10 bases lining up with TRBD1. Germline-derived CDR1 and CDR2 are GTSNPN and SVGIG (reference sequence). The junction had 8 bases not matched to a gene; V was cut back by 4 bases and J by 2 bases. CDR3 length equals 15 residues. CDR3 residues: CAWTRPGQGTYEQYF. The DNA of the CDR3 is TGTGCCTGGACTCGACCGGGACAGGGGACCTACGAGCAGTACTTC. The variable domain in full, with the rest retrieved from reference TRBV30 and TRBJ2-7, is SQTIHQWPATLVQPVGSPLSLECTVEGTSNPNLYWYRQAAGRGLQLLFYSVGIGQISSEVPQNLSASRPQDRQFILSSKKLLLSDSGFYLCAWTRPGQGTYEQYFGPGTRLTVT.

The rearrangement links TRBV10-2 to TRBJ2-2; 15 bases align to TRBD2. This CDR3 is built from 16 residues. Trimming removed 5 bases from V and 6 bases from J; junction bases left unmatched: 4. Germline CDR1 is WSHSY and CDR2 is SAAADI. The CDR3 DNA sequence: TGCGCCAGCAGTTCCGGGACTAGCGGGAGGTCCGGGGAGCTGTTTTTT. Its translation is CASSSGTSGRSGELFF.

This chain links TRBV28 with TRBJ2-7; TRBD1 agrees at 8 bases. The CDR3 consists of 14 residues. The trim removed 6 bases at V and 3 bases at J, leaving 7 bases unmatched. Germline CDR1 reads MDHEN; CDR2 reads SYDVKM. This chain's CDR3 is CASRLGQGVYEQYF. The CDR3 nucleotides read TGTGCCAGCAGATTAGGACAGGGCGTCTACGAGCAGTACTTC.

For the CDR3, the DNA is TGTGCCAGCAGTAGCGGGAGCAGTGGGCTGGAGACCCAGTACTTC. Translating gives CASSSGSSGLETQYF. The chain links TRBV28 to TRBJ2-5, with 8 bases fitting TRBD2. The V gene end was trimmed by 5 bases and the J gene end by 5 bases; junction bases not matched to a gene: 10. Looked up from germline, CDR1 is MDHEN and CDR2 is SYDVKM. The length of the CDR3 is 15 residues.

This clone was observed once. Here the CDR3 DNA reads TGTGCCAGCAACGCACGGACAGGGGAACATGGCTACACCTTC. Its protein product is CASNARTGEHGYTF. The chain is built from TRBV9 and TRBJ1-2; 9 positions agree with TRBD1. With 6 bases clipped from V and 6 bases from J, the junction kept 9 bases outside the gene matches. The germline gives CDR1 SGDLS, CDR2 YYNGEE. CDR3 length equals 14 residues. Based on the CDR3 plus reference TRBV9 and TRBJ1-2, the full variable domain is DSGVTQTPKHLITATGQRVTLRCSPRSGDLSVYWYQQSLDQGLQFLIQYYNGEERAKGNILERFSAQQFPDLHSELNLSSLELGDSALYFCASNARTGEHGYTFGSGTRLTVV.

V and J are TRBV11-2 and TRBJ2-7; 7 bases are a match to TRBD1. Germline values: CDR1 SGHAT, CDR2 FQNNGV. The junction had 10 bases not matched to a gene; V was cut back by 5 bases and J by 3 bases. The CDR3 has 15 amino acids. The CDR3: CASSLSRQGIYEQYF. The CDR3 DNA is TGTGCCAGCAGCCTCTCCCGACAGGGAATCTACGAGCAGTACTTC. The variable domain in full, completed from reference TRBV11-2 and TRBJ2-7, reads EAGVAQSPRYKIIEKRQSVAFWCNPISGHATLYWYQQILGQGPKLLIQFQNNGVVDDSQLPKDRFSAERLKGVDSTLKIQPAKLEDSAVYLCASSLSRQGIYEQYFGPGTRLTVT.

The gene calls are TRBV27 and TRBJ1-4; 8 bases are a match to TRBD1. J gave up 4 bases and V 5 bases, and 6 bases lay outside the gene matches. From germline, CDR1 is MNHEY and CDR2 SMNVEV (reference sequence). The CDR3 totals 15 residues. The CDR3 protein is CASSVGQGGNEKLFF. CDR3 in DNA: TGTGCCAGCAGTGTCGGACAGGGTGGTAATGAAAAACTGTTTTTT.

On this clone itself: This specimen includes other DNA sequences encoding the same CDR3. The J gene is TRBJ2-2, the V gene TRBV11-3; D call uncertain. The germline V gene has CDR1 SGHNT and CDR2 YENEEA. The CDR3 is 14 residues long. Trimming took 2 bases from V and 7 from J, leaving 11 bases between them. The CDR3 loop is CASSLPSSGGELFF. The CDR3 coding sequence is TGTGCCAGCAGCTTACCGTCCTCGGGCGGGGAGCTGTTTTTT.

The rearrangement uses TRBV6-1 and TRBJ2-3; 7 positions match TRBD1. Per the germline V gene, CDR1 is MNHNS and CDR2 is SASEGT. This CDR3 region has 15 residues. V lost 0 bases, J lost 1 base, and 1 base stayed unmatched. CDR3 in amino acids: CASSEAGTGTDTQYF. CDR3 DNA: TGTGCCAGCAGTGAAGCCGGGACAGGCACAGATACGCAGTATTTT.

The rearrangement joins TRBV28 to TRBJ2-1; possibly TRBD1 for D (5 bases). Germline CDR1 is MDHEN and CDR2 is SYDVKM. The CDR3 runs to 15 residues. V was trimmed by 7 bases and J by 0 bases, leaving 13 bases between them. In DNA, the CDR3 is TGTGCCAGCACCACCGGACATAGCTCCTACAATGAGCAGTTCTTC. Translated, it gives CASTTGHSSYNEQFF.

This clone was detected a few times. DNA of the CDR3: TGCAGTGCTAGTGTCCTAGCGGGGAACCCCAATGAGCAGTTCTTC. Amino acid sequence: CSASVLAGNPNEQFF. The chain has TRBV20-1 and TRBJ2-1; TRBD2 matches 9 bases. Trimming took 3 bases from V and 6 from J; bases not matched to a gene: 9. Germline-derived CDR1 and CDR2 are DFQATT and SNEGSKA (reference sequence). This CDR3 has 15 residues.

In its sample, this clone was seen once. The chain links TRBV18 to TRBJ1-5; a weak D match, TRBD1 (5 bases). The V gene lost 4 bases and the J gene lost 0 bases, with 10 bases spanning the gap. Germline assignment: CDR1 KGHSH and CDR2 LQKENI. This CDR3 region has 15 residues. For the CDR3, the DNA is TGTGCCAGCTCACAAACCAGGGATAGCAATCAGCCCCAGCATTTT. This sequence encodes CASSQTRDSNQPQHF.

The CDR3 loop is CASSPQRNYGYTF. Here the CDR3 DNA reads TGTGCCAGCTCACCACAGAGGAACTATGGCTACACCTTC. The V gene is TRBV18, the J gene TRBJ1-2; D ambiguous. This CDR3 contains 13 residues. V lost 1 base and J lost 2, with 5 bases in between. Germline V gene data show CDR1 as KGHSH and CDR2 as LQKENI.

The rearrangement links TRBV19 to TRBJ2-7; TRBD1 agrees at 8 bases. Per germline, CDR1 LNHDA and CDR2 SQIVND (reference sequence). This CDR3 has 13 amino acids. With 5 bases clipped from V and 7 bases from J, the junction kept 7 bases outside the gene matches. CDR3 sequence: CASSSQTGVEQYF. DNA of the CDR3: TGTGCCAGTAGTTCACAGACAGGGGTAGAGCAGTACTTC.

The rearrangement uses TRBV21-1 and TRBJ2-7; TRBD2, as called in the table, went unchecked against the DNA. TRBV21-1 is noted as a pseudogene. The CDR3 has 16 amino acids. CDR3 in amino acids: CASSPRRFLSSYEQYF. CDR3 nucleotide sequence: TGTGCCAGCAGCCCCCGGAGATTCTTGAGCTCCTACGAGCAGTACTTC.

The rearrangement uses TRBV19 and TRBJ2-3, with 9 bases matching TRBD2. With V trimmed by 5 bases and J by 4 bases, 13 bases remained unmatched. Per germline, CDR1 LNHDA and CDR2 SQIVND (reference sequence). The length of the CDR3 is 17 residues. The CDR3 loop reads CASSATGTSPSPDTQYF. The CDR3, as DNA: TGTGCCAGTAGTGCAACCGGGACTAGCCCCTCTCCAGATACGCAGTATTTT.

The V and J genes are TRBV7-9 and TRBJ2-7; tentative D call: TRBD2 (6 bases). Trimming pared 5 bases from V and 7 bases from J, leaving 15 bases between. The germline gives CDR1 SEHNR, CDR2 FQNEAQ (reference sequence). The CDR3 consists of 13 residues. CDR3 loop: CASSRKAGTEQYF. CDR3 nucleotide sequence: TGTGCCAGCAGCCGCAAGGCGGGAACGGAGCAGTACTTC.

This clone was detected once. This chain links TRBV18 with TRBJ1-1; D gene unclear. Per germline, CDR1 KGHSH and CDR2 LQKENI. The V end lost 3 bases, the J end lost 6 bases, and 14 bases lay between the germline ends. CDR3 length: 14 amino acids. The DNA of the CDR3 is TGTGCCAGCTCACCGGGAGAGGGTAACGCTGAAGCTTTCTTT. Its translation is CASSPGEGNAEAFF. The whole variable domain, filled in from reference TRBV18 and TRBJ1-1, reads NAGVMQNPRHLVRRRGQEARLRCSPMKGHSHVYWYRQLPEEGLKFMVYLQKENIIDESGMPKERFSAEFPKEGPSILRIQQVVRGDSAAYFCASSPGEGNAEAFFGQGTRLTVV.

The V and J genes are TRBV7-2 and TRBJ1-4; a weak D match, TRBD1 (6 bases). With 5 bases removed from V and 7 bases from J, the gap between germline ends came to 17 bases. Germline loops: CDR1 SGHTA, CDR2 FQGNSA. The CDR3 has 15 amino acids. Here the CDR3 reads CASSLTQGRGEKLFF. CDR3 in DNA: TGTGCCAGCAGCCTAACCCAGGGGAGGGGTGAAAAACTGTTTTTT.

This rearrangement joins TRBV27 to TRBJ2-7, with a weak D call TRBD2 (6 bases). Germline loops: CDR1 MNHEY, CDR2 SMNVEV (reference sequence). CDR3 size: 16 residues. Trimming pared 6 bases from V and 3 bases from J, leaving 21 bases between. CDR3 region: CASSPPISGPNYEQYF. CDR3 sequence (DNA): TGTGCCAGCAGCCCCCCAATAAGCGGGCCCAACTACGAGCAGTACTTC.